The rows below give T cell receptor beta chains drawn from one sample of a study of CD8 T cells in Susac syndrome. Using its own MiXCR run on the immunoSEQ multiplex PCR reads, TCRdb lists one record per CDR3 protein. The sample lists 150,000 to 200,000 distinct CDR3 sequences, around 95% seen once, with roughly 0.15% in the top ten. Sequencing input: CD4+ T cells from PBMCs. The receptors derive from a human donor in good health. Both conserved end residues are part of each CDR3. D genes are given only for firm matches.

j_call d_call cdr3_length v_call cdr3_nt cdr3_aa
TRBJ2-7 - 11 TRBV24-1 TGTGCCACCTTGACAGACTACGAGCAGTACTTC CATLTDYEQYF
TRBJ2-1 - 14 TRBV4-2 TGTGCCAGCAGCCGACAGTCATCCGGACAGAGGAAGTTCTTC CASSRQSSGQRKFF
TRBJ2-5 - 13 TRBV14 TGTGCCAGCAGCCACGGCACCCCGGAGACCCAGTACTTC CASSHGTPETQYF
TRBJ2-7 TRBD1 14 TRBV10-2 TGCGCCAGCAGTGAGGGACAGGGTCGGGACGAGCAGTACTTC CASSEGQGRDEQYF
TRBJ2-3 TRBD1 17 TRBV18 TGTGCCAGCTCACCACTTCAGGGGGCGGTCGGCACAGATACGCAGTATTTT CASSPLQGAVGTDTQYF
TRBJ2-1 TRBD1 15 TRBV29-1 TGCAGCGTTGACGGGGGGACAGGGTCCTACAATGAGCAGTTCTTC CSVDGGTGSYNEQFF
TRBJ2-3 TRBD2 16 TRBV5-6 TGTGCCAGCAGCGTTTTAGCGGGGGCCCGCACAGATACGCAGTATTTT CASSVLAGARTDTQYF
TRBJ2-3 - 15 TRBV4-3 TGCGCCAGCAGCCAAGCGCACGGTAGCACAGATACGCAGTATTTT CASSQAHGSTDTQYF
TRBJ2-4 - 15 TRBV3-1 TGTGCCAGCAGCCAAGGGGATAGGAGTAGGGACATTCAGTACTTC CASSQGDRSRDIQYF
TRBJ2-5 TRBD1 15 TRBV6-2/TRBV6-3 TGTGCCAGCAGTGCGAGGGGGCCCGTAGGAGAGACCCAGTACTTC CASSARGPVGETQYF
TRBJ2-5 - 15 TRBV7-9 TGTGCCAGCAGCTACCGGGACAGCGGGGGAGAGACCCAGTACTTC CASSYRDSGGETQYF